This record looks at one T cell receptor (beta chain) sequence and its context. Per the original data handling: Nucleated cell number was recorded as an estimate derived from reference gene primer amplification. Data came from immunoSEQ multiplex PCR; TCRdb stores just in-frame clones and leaves some out. Clone size and V and J calls were adopted from that table, with D and trimming inferred from the DNA. The data contain 100,000 or so clones, around 87% of them singletons. This sample is drawn from a study of blood T cell repertoires in COVID-19. On the study more broadly: PBMCs, B-cell-depleted T cells, or T cells provided the cDNA or gDNA that made up the material.

Trimming shortened V by 5 bases and J by 4 bases, and 7 bases separated the two germline ends. CDR3 length: 12 amino acids. The V gene's germline CDR1 is LNHDA and CDR2 SQIVND (reference sequence). The sequenced sample consisted of peripheral blood. The origin of this receptor is a woman in her twenties or thirties with acute or convalescent COVID-19. The chain has TRBV19 and TRBJ2-3; D not certain. The CDR3 spells CASSPSPDTQYF. CDR3 bases: TGTGCCAGTAGTCCTTCCCCAGATACGCAGTATTTT.